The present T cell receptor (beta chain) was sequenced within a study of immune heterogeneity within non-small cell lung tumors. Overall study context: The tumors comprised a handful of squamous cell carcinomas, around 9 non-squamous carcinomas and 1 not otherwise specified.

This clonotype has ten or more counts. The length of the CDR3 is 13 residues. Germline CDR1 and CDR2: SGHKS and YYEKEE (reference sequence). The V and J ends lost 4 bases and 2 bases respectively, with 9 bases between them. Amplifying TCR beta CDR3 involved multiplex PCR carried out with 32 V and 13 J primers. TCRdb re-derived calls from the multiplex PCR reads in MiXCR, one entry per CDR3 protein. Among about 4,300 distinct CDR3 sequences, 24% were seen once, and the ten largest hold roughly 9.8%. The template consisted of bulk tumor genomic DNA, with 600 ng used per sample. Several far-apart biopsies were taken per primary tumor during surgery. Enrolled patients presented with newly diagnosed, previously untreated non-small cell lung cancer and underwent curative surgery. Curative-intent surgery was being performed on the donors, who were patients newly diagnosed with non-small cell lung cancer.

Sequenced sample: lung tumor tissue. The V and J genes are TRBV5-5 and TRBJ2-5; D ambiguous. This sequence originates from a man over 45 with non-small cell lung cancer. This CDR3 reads CASSQLRQETQYF. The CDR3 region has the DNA TGTGCCAGCAGCCAACTCAGGCAAGAGACCCAGTACTTC.